The clone carrying this T cell receptor beta chain was counted only a few times. No antigen is known for it. Primers used in a second PCR of roughly 6 to 12 cycles were a sample-barcoded 5' primer and a J-beta primer mix. Via MiXCR, TCRdb re-called the 5' RACE reads, giving one row per CDR3 protein. The sample consists of fewer than 2 million distinct CDR3 sequences, roughly 43% of them appearing once. These data come from a study of blood T cells in healthy people across ages. Whole-study results and caveats: It was the long-lived donors that had more naive CD4+ cells and higher diversity than aged donors.

CDR3 size: 13 residues. Germline values: CDR1 SQVTM, CDR2 ANQGSEA. V dropped 4 bases and J dropped 5; count of bases not matched to a gene: 5. The chain has TRBV29-1 and TRBJ1-1, with 9 bases aligning to TRBD1. This TCR was recovered from a human donor in good health. The sample consisted of blood. The CDR3 region has the DNA TGCAGCGTTGCTAGGACAGGGGTAACTGAAGCTTTCTTT. Its protein product is CSVARTGVTEAFF.